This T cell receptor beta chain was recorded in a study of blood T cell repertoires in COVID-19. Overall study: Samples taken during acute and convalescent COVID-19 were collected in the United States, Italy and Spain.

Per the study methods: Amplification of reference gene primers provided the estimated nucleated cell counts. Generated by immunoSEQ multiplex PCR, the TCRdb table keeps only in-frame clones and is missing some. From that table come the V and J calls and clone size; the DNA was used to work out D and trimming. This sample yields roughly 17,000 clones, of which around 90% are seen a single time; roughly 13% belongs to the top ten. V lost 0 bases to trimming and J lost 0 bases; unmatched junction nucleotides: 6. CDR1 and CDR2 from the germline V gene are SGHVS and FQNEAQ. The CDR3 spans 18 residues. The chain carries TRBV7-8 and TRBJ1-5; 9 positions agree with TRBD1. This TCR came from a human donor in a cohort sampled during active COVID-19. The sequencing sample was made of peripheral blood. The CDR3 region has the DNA TGTGCCAGCAGCTTAGCGCGGGACAGGGAATATAGCAATCAGCCCCAGCATTTT. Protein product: CASSLARDREYSNQPQHF.